A single sample is the source of the 8 T cell receptor beta chains below, sequenced in a study of cytomegalovirus exposure and HLA in healthy donors listed by TCRdb under 2017. Libraries were built with the immunoSEQ multiplex PCR assay. The multiplex PCR relied on a mix of 60 forward primers for TCR Vbeta segments and 13 reverse primers for TCR Jbeta segments. Not all clones reach the TCRdb copy of this immuneACCESS table, which keeps in-frame sequences only. Checked studies attribute under half of the gap to unresolved V genes and leave the rest unexplained. The sample yields about 130,000 clones; 70% to 90% were counted once. 1.5% to 2% of the sample is taken by the ten largest. Sample: PBMCs. The receptors derive from a boy under 18 in good health and CMV-seronegative.

Comments on this clone: The sample has other DNA sequences that encode this CDR3 too. The chain recombines TRBV19 with TRBJ2-3; TRBD2 agrees at 10 bases. This CDR3 is built from 15 residues. V was pared by 7 bases and J by 0 bases, with 4 bases of the junction left unmatched. Per the germline V gene, CDR1 is LNHDA and CDR2 is SQIVND (reference sequence). The CDR3 bases are TGTGCCAGTAAGGAGCGGGGGGGTAGCACAGATACGCAGTATTTT. Translation gives CASKERGGSTDTQYF.

The J gene is TRBJ1-3, the V gene TRBV30, with D perhaps matching TRBD1 (5 bases). V shed 0 bases and J shed 0 bases, with 9 bases lying between them. The CDR3 sequence is 15 residues long. The germline gives CDR1 GTSNPN, CDR2 SVGIG (reference sequence). The CDR3 nucleotides are TGTGCCTGGAGTGTACGCGGACACTCTGGAAACACCATATATTTT. It translates to CAWSVRGHSGNTIYF.

Details on this clone: Other DNA sequences of this sample code for an identical CDR3. The chain links TRBV9 to TRBJ2-7; perhaps TRBD2 as D (6 bases). From germline, CDR1 is SGDLS and CDR2 YYNGEE. CDR3 size: 15 residues. Trimming removed 4 bases from V and 0 bases from J, with 14 bases in between. The CDR3 DNA is TGTGCCAGCAGCCCTAGGCGGGGAGGCTCCTACGAGCAGTACTTC. It yields the protein CASSPRRGGSYEQYF. Drawing the rest from reference TRBV9 and TRBJ2-7, the complete variable domain is DSGVTQTPKHLITATGQRVTLRCSPRSGDLSVYWYQQSLDQGLQFLIQYYNGEERAKGNILERFSAQQFPDLHSELNLSSLELGDSALYFCASSPRRGGSYEQYFGPGTRLTVT.

The rearrangement uses TRBV27 and TRBJ2-7; unclear D gene. V lost 2 bases to trimming and J lost 6 bases, with 11 bases between them. Per germline, CDR1 MNHEY and CDR2 SMNVEV (reference sequence). The length of the CDR3 is 13 residues. The CDR3, as DNA: TGTGCCAGCAGTTTAGGTGGAGTCGGCGAGCAGTACTTC. Its translation is CASSLGGVGEQYF.

This rearrangement joins TRBV12-5 to TRBJ2-3; 11 bases fit TRBD2. CDR3 size: 17 residues. From germline, CDR1 is LGHNT and CDR2 FRNRAP. V dropped 4 bases and J dropped 5; count of bases not matched to a gene: 11. DNA for the CDR3: TGTGCTAGTGGTTCCCCTATTAGCGGGGGGGCCTTAGATACGCAGTATTTT. Encoded protein: CASGSPISGGALDTQYF.

The V call is TRBV7-2, the J call TRBJ2-5; 9 bases match TRBD1. The V segment lost 1 base and the J segment 7 bases; nucleotides outside the gene matches: 7. The CDR3 runs to 15 residues. The V gene's germline CDR1 is SGHTA and CDR2 FQGNSA. CDR3 sequence: CASSLGGQGLGTQYF. The CDR3 DNA reads TGTGCCAGCAGCTTAGGAGGACAGGGGCTAGGGACCCAGTACTTC. The entire variable domain, with the rest obtained from reference TRBV7-2 and TRBJ2-5, is as follows: GAGVSQSPSNKVTEKGKDVELRCDPISGHTALYWYRQSLGQGLEFLIYFQGNSAPDKSGLPSDRFSAERTGGSVSTLTIQRTQQEDSAVYLCASSLGGQGLGTQYFGPGTRLLVL.

V and J are TRBV5-6 and TRBJ1-1; 7 positions match TRBD1. This CDR3 is built from 16 residues. Germline CDR1 and CDR2: SGHDT and YYEEEE. V was clipped by 3 bases and J by 3 bases; unmatched bases: 11. The CDR3 protein is CASSSPSGTDYTEAFF. CDR3 coding DNA: TGTGCCAGCAGCTCCCCTAGCGGGACAGACTACACTGAAGCTTTCTTT.

This clone appeared a few times. The CDR3 coding sequence is TGTGCCTGGGCACCTAGCGTCGGGGAGCTGTTTTTT. Protein product: CAWAPSVGELFF. The J gene is TRBJ2-2, the V gene TRBV30, with TRBD2 as a possible D gene (6 bases). The CDR3 is 12 amino acids. The V gene lost 5 bases and the J gene lost 7 bases, with 11 bases spanning the gap. Germline CDR1 GTSNPN, CDR2 SVGIG (reference sequence).